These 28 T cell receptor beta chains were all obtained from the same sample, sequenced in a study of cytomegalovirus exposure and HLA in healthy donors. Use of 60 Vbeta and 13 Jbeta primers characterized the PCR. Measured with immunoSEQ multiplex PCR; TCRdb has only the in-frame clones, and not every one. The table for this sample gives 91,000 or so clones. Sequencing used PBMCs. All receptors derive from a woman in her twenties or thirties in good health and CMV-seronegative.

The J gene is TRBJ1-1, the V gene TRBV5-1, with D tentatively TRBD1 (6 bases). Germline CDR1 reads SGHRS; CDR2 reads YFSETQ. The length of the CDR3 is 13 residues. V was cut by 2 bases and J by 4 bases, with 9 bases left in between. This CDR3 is CASSLTGITEAFF. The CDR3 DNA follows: TGCGCCAGCAGCTTAACAGGGATCACTGAAGCTTTCTTT.

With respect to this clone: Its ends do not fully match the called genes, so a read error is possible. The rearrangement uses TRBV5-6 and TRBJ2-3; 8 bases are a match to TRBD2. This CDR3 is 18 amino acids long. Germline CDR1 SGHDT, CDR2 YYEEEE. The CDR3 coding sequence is TGTGCCAGCAGCTTGGATAGTAGCGGGGCGATTAGCACAGATACGCGGTATTTT. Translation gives CASSLDSSGAISTDTRYF. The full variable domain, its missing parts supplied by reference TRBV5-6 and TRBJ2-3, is DAGVTQSPTHLIKTRGQQVTLRCSPKSGHDTVSWYQQALGQGPQFIFQYYEEEERQRGNFPDRFSGHQFPNYSSELNVNALLLGDSALYLCASSLDSSGAISTDTRYFGPGTRLTVL.

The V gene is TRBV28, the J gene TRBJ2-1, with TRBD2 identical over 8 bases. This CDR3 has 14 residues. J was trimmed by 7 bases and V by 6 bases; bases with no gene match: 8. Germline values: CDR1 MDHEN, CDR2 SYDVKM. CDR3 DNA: TGTGCCAGCAGCCCGCCTCGGGAGGGGAATGAGCAGTTCTTC. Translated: CASSPPREGNEQFF.

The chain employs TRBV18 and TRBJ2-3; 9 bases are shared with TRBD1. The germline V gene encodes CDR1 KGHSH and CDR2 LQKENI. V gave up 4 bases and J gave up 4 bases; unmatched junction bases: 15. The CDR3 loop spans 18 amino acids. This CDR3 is CASSHKYTPGQGADTQYF. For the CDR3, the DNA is TGTGCCAGCTCACACAAGTACACCCCGGGACAGGGCGCAGATACGCAGTATTTT.

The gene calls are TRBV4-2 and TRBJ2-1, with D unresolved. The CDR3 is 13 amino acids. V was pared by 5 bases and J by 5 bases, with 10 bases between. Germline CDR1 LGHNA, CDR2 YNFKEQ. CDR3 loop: CASSFNLNNEQFF. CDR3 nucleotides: TGTGCCAGCAGCTTTAACTTGAACAATGAGCAGTTCTTC.

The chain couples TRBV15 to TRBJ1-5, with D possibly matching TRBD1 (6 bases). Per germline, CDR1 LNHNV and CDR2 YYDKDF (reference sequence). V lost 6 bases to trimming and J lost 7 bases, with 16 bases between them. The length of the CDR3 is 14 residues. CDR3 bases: TGTGCCACCAGAGAACCGGGGGGCGGGCAGCCCCAGCATTTT. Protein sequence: CATREPGGGQPQHF.

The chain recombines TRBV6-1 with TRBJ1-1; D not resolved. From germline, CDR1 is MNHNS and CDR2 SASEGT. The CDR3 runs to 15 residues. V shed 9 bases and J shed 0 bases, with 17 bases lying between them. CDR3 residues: CASPDRAGLNTEAFF. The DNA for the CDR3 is TGTGCCAGTCCGGACCGCGCGGGTCTGAACACTGAAGCTTTCTTT.

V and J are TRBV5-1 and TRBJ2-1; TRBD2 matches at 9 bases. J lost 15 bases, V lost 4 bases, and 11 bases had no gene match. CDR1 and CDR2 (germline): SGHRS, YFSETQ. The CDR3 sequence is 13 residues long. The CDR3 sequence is CASSPLAGAVLFF. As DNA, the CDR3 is TGCGCCAGCAGCCCACTAGCGGGCGCAGTTCTGTTCTTC.

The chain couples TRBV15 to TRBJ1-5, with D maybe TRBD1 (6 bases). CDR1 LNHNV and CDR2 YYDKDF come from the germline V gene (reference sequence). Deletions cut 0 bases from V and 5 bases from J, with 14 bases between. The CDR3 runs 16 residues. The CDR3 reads CATSRDGGAVYQPQHF. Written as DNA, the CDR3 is TGTGCCACCAGCAGAGATGGGGGGGCGGTATATCAGCCCCAGCATTTT.

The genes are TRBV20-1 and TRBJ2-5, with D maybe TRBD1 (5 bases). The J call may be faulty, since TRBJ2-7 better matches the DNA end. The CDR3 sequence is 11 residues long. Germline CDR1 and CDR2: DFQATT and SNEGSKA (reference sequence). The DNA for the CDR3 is TGCAGTGCAACACAGGATTACGAGCAGTACTTC. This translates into CSATQDYEQYF.

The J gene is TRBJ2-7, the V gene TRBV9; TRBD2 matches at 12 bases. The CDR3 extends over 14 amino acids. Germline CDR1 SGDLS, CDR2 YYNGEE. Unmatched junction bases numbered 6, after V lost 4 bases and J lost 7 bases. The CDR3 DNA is TGTGCCAGCAGCTTAGGACTAGCGGGGATTGAGCAGTACTTC. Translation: CASSLGLAGIEQYF.

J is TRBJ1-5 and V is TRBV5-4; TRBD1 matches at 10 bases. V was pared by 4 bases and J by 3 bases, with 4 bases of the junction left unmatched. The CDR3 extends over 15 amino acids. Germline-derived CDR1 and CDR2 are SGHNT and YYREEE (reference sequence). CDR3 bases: TGTGCCAGCAGCCCCGGGACAGGGGTCAATCAGCCCCAGCATTTT. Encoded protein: CASSPGTGVNQPQHF.

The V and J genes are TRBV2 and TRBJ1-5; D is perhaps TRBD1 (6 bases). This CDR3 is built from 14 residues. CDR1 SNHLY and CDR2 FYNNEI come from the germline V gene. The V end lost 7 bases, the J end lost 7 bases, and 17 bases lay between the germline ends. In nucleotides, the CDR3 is TGTGCCAGCAAGAGAGGACAGTTCGGGCAGCCCCAGCATTTT. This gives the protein CASKRGQFGQPQHF.

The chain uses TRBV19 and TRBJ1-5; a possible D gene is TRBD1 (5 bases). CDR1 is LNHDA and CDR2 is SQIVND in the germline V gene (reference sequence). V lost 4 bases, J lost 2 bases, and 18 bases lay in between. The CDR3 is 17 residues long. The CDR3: CASSTRDQGGGNQPQHF. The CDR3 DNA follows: TGTGCCAGTAGTACCCGGGATCAGGGAGGTGGCAATCAGCCCCAGCATTTT.

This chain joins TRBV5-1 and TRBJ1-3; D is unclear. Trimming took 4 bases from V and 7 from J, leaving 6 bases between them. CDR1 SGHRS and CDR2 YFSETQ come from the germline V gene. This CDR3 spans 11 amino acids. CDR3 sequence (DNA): TGCGCCAGCAGCGATGGCAACACCATATATTTT. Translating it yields CASSDGNTIYF.

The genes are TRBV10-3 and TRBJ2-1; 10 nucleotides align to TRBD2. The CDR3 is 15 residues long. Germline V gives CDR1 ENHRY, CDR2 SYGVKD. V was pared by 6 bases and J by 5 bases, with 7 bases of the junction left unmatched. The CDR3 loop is CAIRALAGDNNEQFF. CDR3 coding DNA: TGTGCCATCAGAGCTCTAGCGGGAGATAACAATGAGCAGTTCTTC.

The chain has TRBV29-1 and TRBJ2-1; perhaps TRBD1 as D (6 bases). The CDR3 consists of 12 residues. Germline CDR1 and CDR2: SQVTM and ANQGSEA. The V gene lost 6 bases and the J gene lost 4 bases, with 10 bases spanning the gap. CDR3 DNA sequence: TGCAGCGTAACAACAGGGTACAATGAGCAGTTCTTC. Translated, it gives CSVTTGYNEQFF.

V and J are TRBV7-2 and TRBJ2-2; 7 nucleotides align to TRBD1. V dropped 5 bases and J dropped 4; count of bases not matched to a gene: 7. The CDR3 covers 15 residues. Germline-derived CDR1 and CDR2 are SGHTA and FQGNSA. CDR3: CASSQQGWSTGELFF. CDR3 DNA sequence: TGTGCCAGCAGCCAACAGGGGTGGAGCACCGGGGAGCTGTTTTTT.

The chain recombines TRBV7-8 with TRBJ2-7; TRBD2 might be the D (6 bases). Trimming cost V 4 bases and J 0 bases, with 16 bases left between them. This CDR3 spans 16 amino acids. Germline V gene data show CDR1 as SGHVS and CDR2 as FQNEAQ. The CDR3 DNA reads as TGTGCCAGCAGCTCCTGGGGAGCGGGCCGCTCCTACGAGCAGTACTTC. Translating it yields CASSSWGAGRSYEQYF.

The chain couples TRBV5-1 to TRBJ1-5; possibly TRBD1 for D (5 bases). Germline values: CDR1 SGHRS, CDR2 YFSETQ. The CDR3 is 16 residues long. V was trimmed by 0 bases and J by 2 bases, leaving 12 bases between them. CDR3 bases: TGCGCCAGCAGCTTGGGAGGTCAGGGTGGCAATCAGCCCCAGCATTTT. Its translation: CASSLGGQGGNQPQHF. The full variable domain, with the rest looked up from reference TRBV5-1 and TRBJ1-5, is KAGVTQTPRYLIKTRGQQVTLSCSPISGHRSVSWYQQTPGQGLQFLFEYFSETQRNKGNFPGRFSGRQFSNSRSEMNVSTLELGDSALYLCASSLGGQGGNQPQHFGDGTRLSIL.

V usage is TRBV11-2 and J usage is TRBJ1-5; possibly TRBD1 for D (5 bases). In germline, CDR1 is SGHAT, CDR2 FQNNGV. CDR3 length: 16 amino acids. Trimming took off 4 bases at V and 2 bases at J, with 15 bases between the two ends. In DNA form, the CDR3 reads TGTGCCAGCAGCTCTGGGACTTACGCTGGCAATCAGCCCCAGCATTTT. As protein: CASSSGTYAGNQPQHF. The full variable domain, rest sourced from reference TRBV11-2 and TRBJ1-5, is EAGVAQSPRYKIIEKRQSVAFWCNPISGHATLYWYQQILGQGPKLLIQFQNNGVVDDSQLPKDRFSAERLKGVDSTLKIQPAKLEDSAVYLCASSSGTYAGNQPQHFGDGTRLSIL.

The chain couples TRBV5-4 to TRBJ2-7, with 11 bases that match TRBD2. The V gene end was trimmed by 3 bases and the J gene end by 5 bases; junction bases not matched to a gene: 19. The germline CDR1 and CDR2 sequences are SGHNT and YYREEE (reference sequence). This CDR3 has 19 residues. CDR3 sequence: CASSSLGLAGGGGKNEQYF. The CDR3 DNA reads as TGTGCCAGCAGCTCCTTGGGGCTAGCGGGAGGAGGTGGAAAAAACGAGCAGTACTTC.

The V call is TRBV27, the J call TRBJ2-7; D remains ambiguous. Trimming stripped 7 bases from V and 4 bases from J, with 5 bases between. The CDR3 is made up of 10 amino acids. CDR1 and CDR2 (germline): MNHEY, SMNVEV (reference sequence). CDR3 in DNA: TGTGCCAGCATCCCTTACGAGCAGTACTTC. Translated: CASIPYEQYF.

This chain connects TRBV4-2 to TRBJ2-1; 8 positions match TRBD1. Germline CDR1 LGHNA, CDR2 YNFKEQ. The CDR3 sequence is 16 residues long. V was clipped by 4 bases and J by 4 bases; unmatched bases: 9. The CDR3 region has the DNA TGTGCCAGCAGCCTTCCCGGACAGGGAAGTTACAATGAGCAGTTCTTC. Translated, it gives CASSLPGQGSYNEQFF.

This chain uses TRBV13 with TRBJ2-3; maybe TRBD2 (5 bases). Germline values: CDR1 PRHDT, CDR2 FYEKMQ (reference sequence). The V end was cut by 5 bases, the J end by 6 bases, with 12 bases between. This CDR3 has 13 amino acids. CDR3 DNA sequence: TGTGCCAGCAGCGCCCGAGGGTCGGATACGCAGTATTTT. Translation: CASSARGSDTQYF.

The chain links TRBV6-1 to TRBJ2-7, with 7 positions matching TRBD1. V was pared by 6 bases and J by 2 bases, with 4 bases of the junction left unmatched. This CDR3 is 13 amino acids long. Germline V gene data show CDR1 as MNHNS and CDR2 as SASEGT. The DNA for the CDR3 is TGTGCCAGCAGCGAAACAGGGGCCTACGAGCAGTACTTC. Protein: CASSETGAYEQYF.

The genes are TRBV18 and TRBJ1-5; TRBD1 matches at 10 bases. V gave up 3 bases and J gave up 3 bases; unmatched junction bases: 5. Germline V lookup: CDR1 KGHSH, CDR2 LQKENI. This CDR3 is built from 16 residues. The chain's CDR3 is CASSPMTGGINQPQHF. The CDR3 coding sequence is TGTGCCAGCTCACCTATGACAGGGGGCATCAATCAGCCCCAGCATTTT.

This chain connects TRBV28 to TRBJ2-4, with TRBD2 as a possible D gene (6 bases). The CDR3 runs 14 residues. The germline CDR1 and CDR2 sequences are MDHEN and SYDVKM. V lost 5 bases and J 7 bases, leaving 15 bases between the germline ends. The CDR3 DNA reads TGTGCCAGCAGTCCGGGGGATTTGGGGAACATTCAGTACTTC. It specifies CASSPGDLGNIQYF.